Following are 15 T cell receptor beta chains from one sample sequenced in a study of beta chain features in type 1 diabetes. The sequenced template was cDNA made from the entire isolated RNA. The table came from immunoSEQ multiplex PCR; TCRdb's copy has only in-frame clones and leaves some out. The sample holds 140,000 or so clones; nearly 9.5% are singletons and the top ten take roughly 0.74%. The sequencing input was central memory CD4+ T cells from blood. The receptor set was obtained from a man younger than 35 in good health.

The V gene is TRBV5-1, the J gene TRBJ2-3; 9 nucleotides align to TRBD1. Germline CDR1 and CDR2: SGHRS and YFSETQ. J gave up 4 bases and V 3 bases, and 12 bases lay outside the gene matches. CDR3 size: 17 residues. CDR3 region: CASSWGGRTGAADTQYF. For the CDR3, the DNA is TGCGCCAGCAGCTGGGGGGGACGGACAGGGGCGGCAGATACGCAGTATTTT.

The sample holds a few counts of this clone. The chain uses TRBV2 and TRBJ2-2, with TRBD1 identical over 8 bases. Germline-derived CDR1 and CDR2 are SNHLY and FYNNEI. The junction had 6 bases not matched to a gene; V was cut back by 9 bases and J by 0 bases. The CDR3 covers 15 residues. In nucleotides, the CDR3 is TGTGCCAGGCGAAGGGGACAGGCGAACACCGGGGAGCTGTTTTTT. Protein: CARRRGQANTGELFF. The full variable domain, completed using reference TRBV2 and TRBJ2-2, is EPEVTQTPSHQVTQMGQEVILRCVPISNHLYFYWYRQILGQKVEFLVSFYNNEISEKSEIFDDQFSVERPDGSNFTLKIRSTKLEDSAMYFCARRRGQANTGELFFGEGSRLTVL.

J is TRBJ1-5 and V is TRBV5-1; a possible D gene is TRBD1 (5 bases). The V gene's germline CDR1 is SGHRS and CDR2 YFSETQ. Deletions cut 1 base from V and 0 bases from J, with 5 bases between. The length of the CDR3 is 14 residues. Here the CDR3 DNA reads TGCGCCAGCAGCTTGACAGGTAGCAATCAGCCCCAGCATTTT. Protein sequence: CASSLTGSNQPQHF.

This clone was picked up a small number of times. The genes are TRBV28 and TRBJ2-1, with 7 bases that match TRBD1. V lost 7 bases, J lost 6 bases, and 6 bases stayed unmatched. CDR1 is MDHEN and CDR2 is SYDVKM in the germline V gene. The CDR3 runs 13 residues. The CDR3 is CASITTGTNEQFF. The CDR3 DNA sequence: TGTGCCAGCATTACGACAGGGACCAATGAGCAGTTCTTC.

The V and J genes are TRBV5-6 and TRBJ1-4, with 11 bases matching TRBD1. The trim removed 3 bases at V and 7 bases at J, leaving 5 bases unmatched. This CDR3 has 15 residues. Germline V lookup: CDR1 SGHDT, CDR2 YYEEEE. CDR3 residues: CASSYRDRGTEKLFF. The CDR3 DNA reads as TGTGCCAGCAGCTACCGGGACAGGGGGACTGAAAAACTGTTTTTT.

This clone was seen a few times. The genes are TRBV27 and TRBJ2-6; no clear D gene. This CDR3 is 14 amino acids long. V lost 4 bases to trimming and J lost 0 bases, with 4 bases between them. The germline gives CDR1 MNHEY, CDR2 SMNVEV (reference sequence). CDR3 amino acids: CASSSFSGANVLTF. In nucleotides, the CDR3 is TGTGCCAGCAGTTCCTTCTCTGGGGCCAACGTCCTGACTTTC. The variable domain in full, completed from reference TRBV27 and TRBJ2-6, reads EAQVTQNPRYLITVTGKKLTVTCSQNMNHEYMSWYRQDPGLGLRQIYYSMNVEVTDKGDVPEGYKVSRKEKRNFPLILESPSPNQTSLYFCASSSFSGANVLTFGAGSRLTVL.

The sample holds many counts of this clone. The chain carries TRBV30 and TRBJ2-1, with D possibly matching TRBD2 (6 bases). Germline-derived CDR1 and CDR2 are GTSNPN and SVGIG (reference sequence). This CDR3 spans 12 amino acids. Trimming stripped 1 base from V and 15 bases from J, with 16 bases between. The CDR3, as DNA: TGTGCCTGGAGTGCCGAGGGATACGGGAGGTTCTTC. It translates to CAWSAEGYGRFF.

The rearrangement links TRBV20-1 to TRBJ2-5; D is perhaps TRBD2 (5 bases). V lost 8 bases, J lost 7 bases, and 11 bases lay in between. The CDR3 spans 10 residues. CDR1 and CDR2 (germline): DFQATT, SNEGSKA (reference sequence). The CDR3 coding sequence is TGCAGTACCGGTCGGGGGACCCAGTACTTC. It is translated as CSTGRGTQYF.

This chain connects TRBV4-3 to TRBJ2-7; 10 positions agree with TRBD2. V shed 0 bases and J 3 bases; nucleotides not matched to a gene: 5. The length of the CDR3 is 16 residues. The germline CDR1 and CDR2 sequences are LGHNA and YSLEER. The DNA of the CDR3 is TGCGCCAGCAGCCAAGACCAGACTAGCGGGCGCTACGAGCAGTACTTC. This gives the protein CASSQDQTSGRYEQYF.

This clone was seen a handful of times. The V gene is TRBV9, the J gene TRBJ1-6, with 7 bases that match TRBD1. The CDR3 consists of 14 residues. Looked up from germline, CDR1 is SGDLS and CDR2 is YYNGEE. Trimming cost V 4 bases and J 9 bases; bases outside gene matches: 7. The CDR3 here is CASSRTGATSPLHF. The CDR3 nucleotides are TGTGCCAGCAGCCGCACAGGGGCGACTTCACCCCTCCACTTT.

The V gene is TRBV5-1, the J gene TRBJ1-3; no definite D call. Trimming shortened V by 3 bases and J by 0 bases, and 10 bases separated the two germline ends. The CDR3 runs 15 residues. Germline-derived CDR1 and CDR2 are SGHRS and YFSETQ. CDR3 sequence (DNA): TGCGCCAGCAGCTCGACATCTCCCTCTGGAAACACCATATATTTT. It yields the protein CASSSTSPSGNTIYF.

This clone was recorded a few times. The gene calls are TRBV5-6 and TRBJ2-7; the match to TRBD1 covers 9 bases. From germline, CDR1 is SGHDT and CDR2 YYEEEE. The CDR3 runs 15 residues. The trim removed 3 bases at V and 5 bases at J, leaving 9 bases unmatched. The CDR3 protein is CASSWIGTGSHEQYF. The CDR3 bases are TGTGCCAGCAGCTGGATCGGGACAGGGAGCCACGAGCAGTACTTC. Combining the CDR3 with reference TRBV5-6 and TRBJ2-7 gives the whole variable domain DAGVTQSPTHLIKTRGQQVTLRCSPKSGHDTVSWYQQALGQGPQFIFQYYEEEERQRGNFPDRFSGHQFPNYSSELNVNALLLGDSALYLCASSWIGTGSHEQYFGPGTRLTVT.

This clone has a handful of counts. The chain employs TRBV5-4 and TRBJ2-5, with TRBD1 matching 8 bases. CDR3 length equals 14 residues. The germline CDR1 and CDR2 sequences are SGHNT and YYREEE (reference sequence). V lost 4 bases to trimming and J lost 7 bases; unmatched junction nucleotides: 9. This CDR3 is CASSKSTGTGTQYF. In DNA form, the CDR3 reads TGTGCCAGCAGCAAATCGACCGGGACAGGGACCCAGTACTTC. The variable domain in full, completed from reference TRBV5-4 and TRBJ2-5, reads ETGVTQSPTHLIKTRGQQVTLRCSSQSGHNTVSWYQQALGQGPQFIFQYYREEENGRGNFPPRFSGLQFPNYSSELNVNALELDDSALYLCASSKSTGTGTQYFGPGTRLLVL.

This clone was counted between two and nine times. The chain combines TRBV15 with TRBJ2-3, with D possibly matching TRBD1 (6 bases). CDR1 is LNHNV, CDR2 YYDKDF, per germline (reference sequence). The CDR3 extends over 14 amino acids. Trimming took off 3 bases at V and 1 base at J, with 8 bases between the two ends. This CDR3 is CATSRRQGTDTQYF. In nucleotides, the CDR3 is TGTGCCACCAGCAGGAGACAGGGCACAGATACGCAGTATTTT.

This clone was detected a few times. V gene TRBV5-1 combines with J gene TRBJ2-2; 9 positions match TRBD1. Trimming at V came to 7 bases and at J to 4 bases, leaving 8 bases not matched to a gene. CDR1 is SGHRS, CDR2 YFSETQ, per germline. The CDR3 covers 15 residues. Here the CDR3 DNA reads TGCGCCAGCTGCCAAGGGACAGGGATCACCGGGGAGCTGTTTTTT. Protein: CASCQGTGITGELFF.